This T cell receptor (beta chain) appears in the sequencing data of a study of cytotoxic CD8 clonotypes in ibrutinib-treated CLL. Between the trimmed V and J ends, which lost 2 bases and 7 bases, there was a span of 11 bases. The V gene's germline CDR1 is SGHVS and CDR2 FQNEAQ. The CDR3 sequence is 14 residues long. General study findings and limits: Rising at ibrutinib response, clonality subsequently fell back toward baseline at progression.

Concerning this clone: What it recognizes is unknown.

Clones were read by immunoSEQ multiplex PCR, and TCRdb kept only the in-frame ones, dropping some. The sample yields some 150,000 clones, 80% seen once. The source material was PBMCs, sampled after 36 months of ibrutinib treatment. The genes are TRBV7-8 and TRBJ1-4, with D possibly TRBD1 on 6 matching bases. The TCR originated in a human donor with chronic lymphocytic leukemia. The CDR3 loop reads CASSLLQGREKLFF. CDR3 in DNA: TGTGCCAGCAGCTTACTCCAGGGGCGTGAAAAACTGTTTTTT.